This T cell receptor beta chain is from a study of beta chain features in type 1 diabetes (dated by TCRdb to the late 2010s). Some background on the complete study: Patients and healthy donors did not differ in mean age, gender distribution, total cell number or subset yield. A total of about 100,000,000 sorted cells were examined across all samples, and RNA yield correlated strongly with the number of cells per subset. In the study, recently diagnosed type 1 diabetes patients and matched healthy donors were compared on the TCRB repertoires of their sorted circulating CD4+ T cell subsets. Regulatory and stem cell-like memory subsets were obtained from only 8 patients and roughly eight healthy donors, while naive and central memory subsets were obtained from all 28 donors.

The germline V gene yields SGHRS for CDR1 and YFSETQ for CDR2. V is cut by 0 bases and J by 6 bases, and the space between the germline ends is 13 bases. The CDR3 spans 15 residues, from the cysteine through the phenylalanine. The DNA shown is the 45-base CDR3, in frame from base 1. Study-wide findings and limitations: Only small numbers of individuals were included in the HLA sub-analyses, which left unresolved whether HLA type had any influence on TCRB rearrangement. At VDJ recombination sites, patients with type 1 diabetes made fewer insertions and deleted more nucleotides, a pattern implying thymic rearrangement abnormalities. Shorter templates might have been favored by PCR, but patient and control samples were amplified and corrected together, so both groups would have been affected equally by any skew. Because cDNA was sequenced instead of genomic DNA, activated cells with high expression could be over-represented, although the groups did not differ in activation or CD3 levels. Naive, central memory and regulatory TCRB repertoires appeared to be more similar among patients than among healthy donors. A moderate but significant shortening of TCRB CDR3 length was observed in type 1 diabetes patients in all four CD4+ subsets.

All of the isolated RNA was reverse transcribed with the High Capacity cDNA Reverse Transcription Kit, so expressed TCRB transcripts were sequenced. Deep immunoSEQ sequencing was applied to naive, central memory and regulatory T cell samples, giving an average of about 3.8 million total reads per sample. After sorted cells were lysed in RLT buffer, RNA was extracted with DNase-treated RNeasy Micro or Mini kits, with the choice depending on cell number. To prevent cross-contamination, each cell subset was processed individually, whereas patient and healthy donor samples were processed jointly. The immunoSEQ multiplex PCR was used to amplify TCRB sequences from cDNA, generating 87-bp fragments that spanned the CDR3 region. Amplicons were sequenced on the Illumina HiSeq platform. The authors' analysis ran thus. PCR bias was corrected computationally using synthetic template baselines, and reads within Hamming distance 2 were collapsed, with unmergeable singletons discarded. Reads were aligned to IMGT to assign V, D and J genes, CDR3 length, and insertions or deletions at six rearrangement sites. Within each subset, clonotype counts were normalized to sorted cell number, and only after that were true diversity and Gini coefficients computed with the tcR R package. Repertoire sharing was quantified using the overlap coefficient calculated on TCRB nucleotide sequences. As a proxy for the pre-selection repertoire, out-of-frame TCRB sequences from naive cells were analyzed. TCRdb carries this immuneACCESS record with in-frame sequences only. Its versions omit some clonotypes, under half of them owing to an unresolved V gene in the studies checked, with the rest unexplained. From that table come the V and J calls and clone size; the DNA was used to work out D and trimming. For this sample the table gives some 250,000 clones, of which approximately 13% were detected only once. Just under 0.02% of the sample lies in the top ten.

A single peripheral blood draw of around 120 mL on average was collected from each donor into heparinised tubes. Naive, central memory, regulatory and stem cell-like memory CD4+ T cells were sorted on a BD FACSAria II using a panel including CD45RO, CCR7, CD25, CD127, CD95 and CD27. Every sorted population had a purity above 95%. PBMCs were isolated right away by Lymphoprep density gradient centrifugation and were stained directly, without culture. So that batch effects would be minimized, each experiment stained and sorted samples in pairs, pairing one healthy donor with one patient. Concerning this clone: This clone's antigen is unknown. No per-base quality is available; no much larger clone lies one base away.

The material sequenced was naive CD4+ T cells from blood. This sample's cell subset or site label indicates: true naive CD4+ T cells. The rearrangement combines TRBV5-1 with TRBJ2-1, and possibly TRBD1, on 6 matching bases. This clonotype originated in a man aged 25 to 45 with type 1 diabetes. The DNA reads TGCGCCAGCAGCTTGGGGGCAGGGGAGCTCAATGAGCAGTTCTTC. Its coded protein is CASSLGAGELNEQFF.